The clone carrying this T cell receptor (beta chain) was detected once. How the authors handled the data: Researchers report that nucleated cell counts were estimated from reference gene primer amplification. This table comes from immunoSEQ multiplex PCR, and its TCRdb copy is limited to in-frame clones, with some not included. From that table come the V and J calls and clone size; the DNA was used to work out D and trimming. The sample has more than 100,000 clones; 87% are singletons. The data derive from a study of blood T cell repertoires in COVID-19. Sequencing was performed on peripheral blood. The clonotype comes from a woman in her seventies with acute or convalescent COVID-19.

The CDR3 sequence: CASSQDGLNRDEQYF. The CDR3 DNA sequence: TGTGCCAGCAGCCAAGACGGCTTAAATCGGGACGAGCAGTACTTC. This chain uses TRBV3-1 (or the pseudogene TRBV3-2) with TRBJ2-7; D is ambiguous. The CDR3 totals 15 residues. V was pared by 0 bases and J by 5 bases, with 14 bases between. Germline loops: CDR1 LGHDT, CDR2 YNNKEL (reference sequence).